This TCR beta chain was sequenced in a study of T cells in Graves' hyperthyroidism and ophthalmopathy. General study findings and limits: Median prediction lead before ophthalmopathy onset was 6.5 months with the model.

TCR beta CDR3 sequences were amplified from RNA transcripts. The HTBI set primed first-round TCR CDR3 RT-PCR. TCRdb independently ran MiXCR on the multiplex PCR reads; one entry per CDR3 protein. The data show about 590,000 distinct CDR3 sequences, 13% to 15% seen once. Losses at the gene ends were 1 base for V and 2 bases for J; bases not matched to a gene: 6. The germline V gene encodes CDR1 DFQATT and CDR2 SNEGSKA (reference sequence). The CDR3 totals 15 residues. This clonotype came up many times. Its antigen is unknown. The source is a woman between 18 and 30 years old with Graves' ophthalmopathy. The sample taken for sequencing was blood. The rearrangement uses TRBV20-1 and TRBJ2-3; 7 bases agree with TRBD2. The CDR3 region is CSARAAGSLTDTQYF. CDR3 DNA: TGCAGTGCTAGAGCAGCGGGGAGCCTCACAGATACGCAGTATTTT.